Listed below are T cell receptor beta chains from one sample, sequenced in a study of T-cell memory formation after mild COVID-19. TCRdb reanalysed the 5' RACE reads using MiXCR and keeps one entry per CDR3 protein. Counted here are 300,000 to 400,000 distinct CDR3 sequences, around 28% occurring once; the ten biggest clones make up about 13%. The specimen sequenced was PBMCs or a T cell subset sorted from them (not recorded which). The receptors were gathered from an adult woman who had mild COVID-19 (a few samples of this study predate the infection). Cell type and time point are not known. The CDR3 runs from the conserved cysteine through the conserved F or W. The D gene is left open where the match is weak. Some rows mark clone size as missing; the rest say once, few, many or name a class of expanded clone.

size: once
J: TRBJ2-7
V: TRBV20-1
D: .
DNA: TGCAGTGCTTTACTAGCCTACGAGCAGTACTTC
CDR3: CSALLAYEQYF

size: few
J: TRBJ1-2
V: TRBV7-2
D: .
DNA: TGTGCCAGCAGCCCTGGTGGGGGCACCCTTGGTAACTATGGCTACACCTTC
CDR3: CASSPGGGTLGNYGYTF

size: few
J: TRBJ2-5
V: TRBV3-1
D: .
DNA: TGTGCCAGCAGCCGTGCGGTTGGCTGGGGGGTGGAGACCCAGTACTTC
CDR3: CASSRAVGWGVETQYF

size: .
J: TRBJ2-1
V: TRBV20-1
D: .
DNA: TGCAGTGCCCAAAGGGGGAGTGAGCAGTTCTTC
CDR3: CSAQRGSEQFF

size: .
J: TRBJ1-2
V: TRBV20-1
D: .
DNA: TGCAGTGTCCCGGGTCGGATTAACTATGGCTACACCTTC
CDR3: CSVPGRINYGYTF

size: few
J: TRBJ2-2
V: TRBV4-1
D: .
DNA: TGCGCCAGCAGCCAACGGAGCGGTGGATTTGCCTACACCGGGGAGCTGTTTTTT
CDR3: CASSQRSGGFAYTGELFF

size: .
J: TRBJ1-1
V: TRBV29-1
D: .
DNA: TGCAGCGTTGCTAGGGGTAACACTGAAGCTTTCTTT
CDR3: CSVARGNTEAFF

size: .
J: TRBJ2-5
V: TRBV4-2
D: .
DNA: TGTGCCAGCAGCCAAGCTAATTCGGCGATAGAGACCCAGTACTTC
CDR3: CASSQANSAIETQYF

size: few
J: TRBJ2-3
V: TRBV25-1
D: TRBD2
DNA: TGTGCCAGCCTCGGGGGGAAAACAGATACGCAGTATTTT
CDR3: CASLGGKTDTQYF

size: few
J: TRBJ2-7
V: TRBV6-6
D: TRBD2
DNA: TGTGCCAGCAGTTGGGGACTAGCGGGCTACGAGCAGTACTTC
CDR3: CASSWGLAGYEQYF

size: .
J: TRBJ2-7
V: TRBV9
D: TRBD2
DNA: TGTGCCAGCAGCCCCCACCTAGCGGGAGGCGGCGAGCAGTACTTC
CDR3: CASSPHLAGGGEQYF

size: few
J: TRBJ2-5
V: TRBV20-1
D: TRBD1
DNA: TGCAGTGCTGGGCCCCGACAGGGGGTACGTCAAGAGACCCAGTACTTC
CDR3: CSAGPRQGVRQETQYF

size: .
J: TRBJ2-3
V: TRBV7-9
D: .
DNA: TGTGCCAGCAGCTTAGTCCCCGAGGGCACAGATACGCAGTATTTT
CDR3: CASSLVPEGTDTQYF

size: .
J: TRBJ2-1
V: TRBV20-1
D: .
DNA: TGCAGTGCTGGGGGGGCCCTTTACAATGAGCAGTTCTTC
CDR3: CSAGGALYNEQFF

size: few
J: TRBJ2-3
V: TRBV11-2
D: TRBD2
DNA: TGTGCCAGCAGCTCACTGGCGGGGGGCAGCACAGATACGCAGTATTTT
CDR3: CASSSLAGGSTDTQYF

size: few
J: TRBJ2-1
V: TRBV12-3/TRBV12-4
D: .
DNA: TGTGCCAGCAGTTTAGGTGGGGGTCGGTCCTACAATGAGCAGTTCTTC
CDR3: CASSLGGGRSYNEQFF

size: .
J: TRBJ2-7
V: TRBV7-2
D: .
DNA: TGTGCCAGCAGCTTTGACGGGACAAGCTACGAGCAGTACTTC
CDR3: CASSFDGTSYEQYF

size: .
J: TRBJ2-1
V: TRBV6-6
D: TRBD2
DNA: TGTGCCAGCAGTTATGGGACCGGGAGGGCCATAAATGAGCAGTTCTTC
CDR3: CASSYGTGRAINEQFF

size: .
J: TRBJ1-2
V: TRBV5-6
D: .
DNA: TGTGCCAGCAGCTCAGGTCCCGGGAGCTCCTTC
CDR3: CASSSGPGSSF